This TCR beta chain derives from a study of cytotoxic CD8 clonotypes in ibrutinib-treated CLL. In regard to this clone: The antigen remains undetermined.

CDR3 length: 17 amino acids. V gave up 1 base and J gave up 7 bases; unmatched junction bases: 13. CDR1 and CDR2 from the germline V gene are MDHEN and SYDVKM. Study conclusions and caveats: Clonality increased at ibrutinib response, then returned toward baseline at progression. There were few public clonotypes, and on treatment they contracted or stayed stable. Baseline clonality, higher than in age-matched healthy donors, tracked circulating CD8+ T-cell counts.

Libraries were prepared by immunoSEQ multiplex PCR; TCRdb keeps only in-frame clonotypes and omits some of them. The table shows 40,000 to 55,000 clones, with less than 90% occurring only once. The clonotype comes from a human donor with chronic lymphocytic leukemia. The sequencing here drew on PBMCs, taken after 24 months of ibrutinib treatment. This chain uses TRBV28 with TRBJ2-5; 9 positions agree with TRBD1. The CDR3 loop is CASSLFGQGTALGTQYF. The CDR3 nucleotides are TGTGCCAGCAGTTTATTTGGACAGGGGACCGCCTTAGGGACCCAGTACTTC.